Listed below are T cell receptor beta chains from one sample, sequenced in a study of shared clonotypes between healthy human individuals. TCRdb keeps only in-frame clones here, not all; method: immunoSEQ multiplex PCR. Of about 2,500,000 clones listed, 90% to 95% are singletons. Sequencing used naive CD4+ T cells sorted from blood. Every receptor here comes from a man between 18 and 35 years old in good health. Both conserved end residues are part of each CDR3. Each record gives: J gene, V gene, clone size, D gene, CDR3 protein, CDR3 DNA. The D gene is left open where the match is weak. Only part of the rows carry a size: once, few, many, or a class if the clone is expanded.

>TRBJ1-1|TRBV7-9|.|TRBD1
CASSLTGATNTEAFF
TGTGCCAGCAGCTTGACAGGGGCCACGAACACTGAAGCTTTCTTT
>TRBJ2-7|TRBV30|.|.
CAWSGGYEQYF
TGTGCCTGGAGTGGTGGATACGAGCAGTACTTC
>TRBJ1-1|TRBV5-4|.|.
CASSGRTGLNTEAFF
TGTGCCAGCAGCGGCAGGACCGGACTGAACACTGAAGCTTTCTTT
>TRBJ1-1|TRBV19|.|TRBD1
CASSSRQGSTEAFF
TGTGCCAGTAGTAGCCGACAGGGGAGCACTGAAGCTTTCTTT
>TRBJ1-2|TRBV18|.|TRBD1
CASSPRTGGQLTF
TGTGCCAGCTCACCACGGACAGGAGGCCAACTCACCTTC
>TRBJ2-7|TRBV27|.|TRBD1
CASSQPGQDSEQYF
TGTGCCAGCAGTCAACCGGGACAGGATAGCGAGCAGTACTTC
>TRBJ2-2|TRBV9|.|.
CASSVLGANTGELFF
TGTGCCAGCAGCGTCCTGGGGGCGAACACCGGGGAGCTGTTTTTT
>TRBJ2-2|TRBV4-3|.|TRBD2
CASSQGGGLAAGELFF
TGCGCCAGCAGCCAAGGGGGGGGACTAGCCGCCGGGGAGCTGTTTTTT
>TRBJ2-1|TRBV9|.|TRBD2
CASSLAGGWNEQFF
TGTGCCAGCAGCCTAGCGGGAGGGTGGAATGAGCAGTTCTTC
>TRBJ1-1|TRBV7-8|.|.
CASSLGRYDTEAFF
TGTGCCAGCAGCTTAGGCAGGTATGACACTGAAGCTTTCTTT
>TRBJ1-1|TRBV21-1|.|.
CASSKALKPTLNTEAFF
TGTGCCAGCAGCAAAGCCCTTAAACCGACTTTGAACACTGAAGCTTTCTTT
>TRBJ1-5|TRBV18|once|.
CASSPLPAGQKQPQHF
TGTGCCAGCTCACCACTTCCGGCCGGACAGAAACAGCCCCAGCATTTT
>TRBJ2-3|TRBV5-1|.|.
CASSQPSGVTDTQYF
TGCGCCAGCAGTCAACCGTCGGGGGTCACAGATACGCAGTATTTT
>TRBJ1-2|TRBV28|.|.
CASTQPAGNPFF
TGTGCCAGCACCCAACCCGCTGGTAATCCATTCTTC
>TRBJ1-5|TRBV7-9|few|.
CASSEEGYQPQHF
TGTGCCAGCAGCGAAGAAGGGTACCAGCCCCAGCATTTT
>TRBJ1-6|TRBV6-6|.|.
CASRPLTGFGNSPLHF
TGTGCCAGCAGACCGTTAACAGGGTTTGGTAATTCACCCCTCCACTTT
>TRBJ1-4|TRBV7-9|.|.
CASSFHGATNEKLFF
TGTGCCAGCAGCTTTCACGGCGCAACTAATGAAAAACTGTTTTTT
>TRBJ1-6|TRBV18|.|TRBD1
CASSGGQTSPLHF
TGTGCCAGCTCGGGGGGACAGACTTCACCCCTCCACTTT
>TRBJ2-1|TRBV9|.|.
CASSVSRGSSYNEQFF
TGTGCCAGCAGCGTTTCTAGGGGAAGCTCCTACAATGAGCAGTTCTTC
>TRBJ1-1|TRBV6-1|.|.
CASRYDANTEAFF
TGTGCCAGCAGGTATGACGCGAACACTGAAGCTTTCTTT
>TRBJ2-1|TRBV7-9|.|.
CASRAGNEQFF
TGTGCCAGCAGAGCAGGCAATGAGCAGTTCTTC
>TRBJ1-1|TRBV7-9|.|.
CASSLAGARTEAFF
TGTGCCAGCAGCTTAGCGGGGGCTAGGACTGAAGCTTTCTTT
>TRBJ2-7|TRBV19|once|.
CASSVNVMMGEQYF
TGTGCCAGTAGTGTCAATGTGATGATGGGCGAGCAGTACTTC
>TRBJ1-2|TRBV29-1|.|TRBD1
CSVGEHRGPTGYGHTF
TGCAGCGTTGGCGAGCACAGGGGGCCAACGGGGTATGGCCACACCTTC
>TRBJ2-5|TRBV15|.|.
CATSRDPGSETQYF
TGTGCCACCAGCAGAGACCCAGGGTCAGAGACCCAGTACTTC
>TRBJ1-1|TRBV5-1|few|TRBD1
CASSPREQGANTEAFF
TGCGCCAGCAGCCCACGAGAACAGGGGGCGAACACTGAAGCTTTCTTT
>TRBJ2-5|TRBV5-4|.|.
CASSQDWAGTQYF
TGTGCCAGCAGCCAAGACTGGGCAGGGACCCAGTACTTC
>TRBJ2-3|TRBV7-9|.|.
CASSLGVPGLNLRTDTQYF
TGTGCCAGCAGCTTAGGGGTTCCCGGACTTAACCTTAGGACAGATACGCAGTATTTT
>TRBJ2-7|TRBV10-3|.|.
CASGGLYEQYF
TGTGCCTCCGGGGGCCTCTACGAGCAGTACTTC
>TRBJ1-4|TRBV27|.|.
CASSLAGTRQREKLFF
TGTGCCAGCAGTTTAGCTGGGACCCGACAGAGAGAAAAACTGTTTTTT
>TRBJ1-2|TRBV14|.|.
CASSTILSGSLNYGYTF
TGTGCCAGCAGTACGATTTTGTCGGGCAGCTTAAACTATGGCTACACCTTC